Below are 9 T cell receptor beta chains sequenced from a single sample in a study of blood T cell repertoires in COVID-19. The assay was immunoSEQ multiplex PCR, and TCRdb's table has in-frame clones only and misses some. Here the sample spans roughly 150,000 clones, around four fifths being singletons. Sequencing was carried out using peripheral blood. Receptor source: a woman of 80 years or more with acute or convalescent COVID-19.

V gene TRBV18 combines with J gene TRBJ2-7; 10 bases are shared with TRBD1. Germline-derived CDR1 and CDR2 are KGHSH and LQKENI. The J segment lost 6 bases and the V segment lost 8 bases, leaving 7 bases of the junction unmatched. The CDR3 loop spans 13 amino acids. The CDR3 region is CASQRDRGREQYF. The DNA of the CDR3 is TGTGCCAGCCAACGGGACAGGGGCCGCGAGCAGTACTTC.

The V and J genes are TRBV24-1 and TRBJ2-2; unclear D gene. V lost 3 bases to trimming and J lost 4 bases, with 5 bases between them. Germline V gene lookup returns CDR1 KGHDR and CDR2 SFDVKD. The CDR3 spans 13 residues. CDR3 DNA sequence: TGTGCCACCAGTGATCCATCCACCGGGGAGCTGTTTTTT. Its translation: CATSDPSTGELFF.

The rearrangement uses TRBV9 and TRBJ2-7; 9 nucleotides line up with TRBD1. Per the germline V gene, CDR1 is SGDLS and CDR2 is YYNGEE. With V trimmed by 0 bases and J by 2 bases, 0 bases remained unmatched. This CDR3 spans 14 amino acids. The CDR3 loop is CASSVGTGAYEQYF. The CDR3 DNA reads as TGTGCCAGCAGCGTAGGGACAGGGGCCTACGAGCAGTACTTC.

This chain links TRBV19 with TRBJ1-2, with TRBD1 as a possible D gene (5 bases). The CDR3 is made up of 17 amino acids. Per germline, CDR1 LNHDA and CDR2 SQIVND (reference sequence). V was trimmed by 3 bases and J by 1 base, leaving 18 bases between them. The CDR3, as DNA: TGTGCCAGTAGTATTTCCTTCGGGGGTGCCGATAACTATGGCTACACCTTC. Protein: CASSISFGGADNYGYTF.

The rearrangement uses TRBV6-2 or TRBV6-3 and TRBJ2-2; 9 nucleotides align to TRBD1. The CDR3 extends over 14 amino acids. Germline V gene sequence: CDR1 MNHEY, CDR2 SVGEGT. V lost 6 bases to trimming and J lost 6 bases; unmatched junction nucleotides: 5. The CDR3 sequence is CASSRDRVAGELFF. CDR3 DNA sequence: TGTGCCAGCAGCCGGGACAGGGTGGCCGGGGAGCTGTTTTTT.

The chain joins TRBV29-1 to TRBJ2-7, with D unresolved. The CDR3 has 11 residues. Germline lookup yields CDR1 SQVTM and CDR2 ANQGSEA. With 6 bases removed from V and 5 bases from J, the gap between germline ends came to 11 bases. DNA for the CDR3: TGCAGCGTGGCTCTGACAAACGAGCAGTACTTC. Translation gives CSVALTNEQYF.

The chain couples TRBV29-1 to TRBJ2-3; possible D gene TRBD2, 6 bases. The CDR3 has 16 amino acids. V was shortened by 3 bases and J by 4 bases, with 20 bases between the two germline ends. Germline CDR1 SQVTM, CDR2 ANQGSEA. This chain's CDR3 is CSVDRTTSILADTQYF. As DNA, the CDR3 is TGCAGCGTTGACCGGACTACTAGCATCCTAGCAGATACGCAGTATTTT.

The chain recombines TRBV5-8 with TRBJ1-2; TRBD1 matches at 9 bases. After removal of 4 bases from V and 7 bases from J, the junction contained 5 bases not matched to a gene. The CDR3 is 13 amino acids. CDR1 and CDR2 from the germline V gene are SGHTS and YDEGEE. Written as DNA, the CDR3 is TGTGCCAGCAGCGCCACAGGGGGCTTTGGCTACACCTTC. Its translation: CASSATGGFGYTF.

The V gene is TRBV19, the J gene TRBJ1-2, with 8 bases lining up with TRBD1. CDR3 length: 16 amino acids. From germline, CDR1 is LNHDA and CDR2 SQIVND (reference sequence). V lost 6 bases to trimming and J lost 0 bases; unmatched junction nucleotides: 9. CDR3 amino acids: CASSQGTGDTNYGYTF. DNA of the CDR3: TGTGCCAGTAGCCAGGGGACAGGAGACACTAACTATGGCTACACCTTC.